The 10 T cell receptor beta chains below all came from one sample that was sequenced in a study of blood T cell repertoires in COVID-19. Produced via immunoSEQ multiplex PCR; TCRdb's table is partial and in-frame only. This repertoire shows approximately 410,000 clones, around 86% found once; its top ten account for approximately 1.4%. Sequenced material: peripheral blood. These receptors were collected from a woman aged 25 to 39 with active or convalescent COVID-19.

The chain carries TRBV29-1 and TRBJ1-1; 7 positions match TRBD1. V was pared by 7 bases and J by 1 base, with 9 bases of the junction left unmatched. The CDR3 has 14 amino acids. The germline CDR1 and CDR2 sequences are SQVTM and ANQGSEA. Here the CDR3 reads CSATPTGTNTEAFF. For the CDR3, the DNA is TGCAGCGCTACCCCGACAGGGACGAACACTGAAGCTTTCTTT.

V usage is TRBV5-4 and J usage is TRBJ2-2; 9 bases are shared with TRBD2. J gave up 4 bases and V 4 bases, and 5 bases lay outside the gene matches. The CDR3 is made up of 15 amino acids. Germline assignment: CDR1 SGHNT and CDR2 YYREEE (reference sequence). The chain's CDR3 is CASSPGLAGTGELFF. The CDR3 DNA is TGTGCCAGCAGCCCGGGACTAGCAGGCACCGGGGAGCTGTTTTTT.

This chain connects TRBV13 to TRBJ1-3; 7 bases are a match to TRBD1. With 5 bases clipped from V and 7 bases from J, the junction kept 8 bases outside the gene matches. Germline assignment: CDR1 PRHDT and CDR2 FYEKMQ (reference sequence). The CDR3 has 14 residues. In DNA, the CDR3 is TGTGCCAGCAGCGCCTCCCCAGGGGGTAACACCATATATTTT. It specifies CASSASPGGNTIYF.

The table lists this clone with a count of one. The chain recombines TRBV27 with TRBJ2-2; 8 bases are a match to TRBD2. V was pared by 2 bases and J by 6 bases, with 5 bases of the junction left unmatched. The CDR3 is 15 residues long. In germline, CDR1 is MNHEY, CDR2 SMNVEV (reference sequence). The CDR3 loop reads CASSLAWTSPGELFF. The CDR3 DNA reads TGTGCCAGCAGTTTAGCCTGGACTAGCCCCGGGGAGCTGTTTTTT.

This rearrangement joins TRBV9 to TRBJ1-1; no definite D call. In germline, CDR1 is SGDLS, CDR2 YYNGEE. The CDR3 consists of 14 residues. The ends were cut back, 0 bases at V and 6 bases at J, with 12 bases in the middle. CDR3 sequence reads: CASSVDGGISEAFF. DNA for the CDR3: TGTGCCAGCAGCGTAGATGGAGGGATCTCTGAAGCTTTCTTT.

This clone has only one observation. CDR3 region: CASVGGRRGGQGDTQYF. The CDR3, as DNA: TGCGCCAGCGTGGGCGGTAGGAGGGGAGGGCAGGGAGATACGCAGTATTTT. The chain links TRBV4-1 to TRBJ2-3; 7 nucleotides line up with TRBD2. Germline CDR1 is MGHRA and CDR2 is YSYEKL. The junction had 19 bases not matched to a gene; V was cut back by 8 bases and J by 5 bases. The CDR3 sequence is 17 residues long.

The V and J genes are TRBV5-4 and TRBJ2-3, with 12 nucleotides matching TRBD2. J gave up 0 bases and V 3 bases, and 8 bases lay outside the gene matches. The germline V gene has CDR1 SGHNT and CDR2 YYREEE (reference sequence). The CDR3 is 18 amino acids. CDR3 in amino acids: CASSSRPTSGGSTDTQYF. The DNA for the CDR3 is TGTGCCAGCAGCTCCCGCCCGACTAGCGGGGGAAGCACAGATACGCAGTATTTT. The variable domain in full, with the rest retrieved from reference TRBV5-4 and TRBJ2-3, is ETGVTQSPTHLIKTRGQQVTLRCSSQSGHNTVSWYQQALGQGPQFIFQYYREEENGRGNFPPRFSGLQFPNYSSELNVNALELDDSALYLCASSSRPTSGGSTDTQYFGPGTRLTVL.

This clone was counted a single time. The chain uses TRBV6-1 and TRBJ1-6; D might be TRBD1 (5 bases). With 2 bases removed from V and 7 bases from J, the gap between germline ends came to 12 bases. Germline V gene data show CDR1 as MNHNS and CDR2 as SASEGT. The CDR3 is made up of 15 amino acids. The CDR3 loop is CASSERDSLNSPLHF. CDR3 nucleotides: TGTGCCAGCAGTGAACGCGACAGCCTGAATTCACCCCTCCACTTT.

This clone was counted only a few times. V is TRBV7-9 and J is TRBJ1-1, with unresolved D. V lost 6 bases and J lost 1, with 9 bases in between. The CDR3 has 13 residues. The germline gives CDR1 SEHNR, CDR2 FQNEAQ (reference sequence). The CDR3, as DNA: TGTGCCAGCAGGCGGGCGGAGAACACTGAAGCTTTCTTT. This sequence encodes CASRRAENTEAFF. Looking up the rest from reference TRBV7-9 and TRBJ1-1 gives the full variable domain: DTGVSQNPRHKITKRGQNVTFRCDPISEHNRLYWYRQTLGQGPEFLTYFQNEAQLEKSRLLSDRFSAERPKGSFSTLEIQRTEQGDSAMYLCASRRAENTEAFFGQGTRLTVV.

This sequence joins TRBV13 and TRBJ1-1; D gene unclear. V lost 2 bases to trimming and J lost 3 bases, with 7 bases between them. CDR1 PRHDT and CDR2 FYEKMQ come from the germline V gene (reference sequence). CDR3 size: 13 residues. The CDR3 protein is CASSLNGDTEAFF. The DNA of the CDR3 is TGTGCCAGCAGCTTAAACGGGGACACTGAAGCTTTCTTT.